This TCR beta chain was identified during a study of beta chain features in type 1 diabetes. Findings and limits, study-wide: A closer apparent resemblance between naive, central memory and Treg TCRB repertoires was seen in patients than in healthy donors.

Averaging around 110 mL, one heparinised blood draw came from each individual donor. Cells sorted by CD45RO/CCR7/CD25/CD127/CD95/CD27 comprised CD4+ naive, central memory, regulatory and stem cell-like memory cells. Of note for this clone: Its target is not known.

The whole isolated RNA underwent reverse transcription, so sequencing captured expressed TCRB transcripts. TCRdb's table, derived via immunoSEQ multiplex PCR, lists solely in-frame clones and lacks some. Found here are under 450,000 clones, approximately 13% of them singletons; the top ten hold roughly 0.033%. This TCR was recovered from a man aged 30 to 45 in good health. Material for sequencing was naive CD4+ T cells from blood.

CDR3 coding DNA: TGTGCCAGCTCACCACTGGAGGGCGAGCAGTACTTC. As protein: CASSPLEGEQYF. This chain connects TRBV18 to TRBJ2-7, with D tentatively TRBD2 (6 bases). Germline V gene lookup returns CDR1 KGHSH and CDR2 LQKENI. The length of the CDR3 is 12 residues. V gave up 1 base and J gave up 6 bases, with 7 bases separating them.